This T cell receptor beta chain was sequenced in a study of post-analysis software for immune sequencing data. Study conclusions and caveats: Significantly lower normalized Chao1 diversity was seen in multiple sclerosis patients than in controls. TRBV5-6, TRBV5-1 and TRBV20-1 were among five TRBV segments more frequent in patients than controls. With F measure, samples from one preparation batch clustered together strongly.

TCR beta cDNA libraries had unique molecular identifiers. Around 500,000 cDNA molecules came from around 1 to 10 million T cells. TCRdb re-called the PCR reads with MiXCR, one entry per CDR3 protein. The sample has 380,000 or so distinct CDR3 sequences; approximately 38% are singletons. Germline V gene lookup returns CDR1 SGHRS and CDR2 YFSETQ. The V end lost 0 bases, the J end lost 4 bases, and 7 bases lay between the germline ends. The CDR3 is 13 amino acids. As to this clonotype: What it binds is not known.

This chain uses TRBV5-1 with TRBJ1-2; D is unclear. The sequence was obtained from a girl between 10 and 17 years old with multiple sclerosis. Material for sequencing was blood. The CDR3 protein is CASSLALAYGYTF. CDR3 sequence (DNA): TGCGCCAGCAGCTTGGCCCTCGCCTATGGCTACACCTTC.